The present T cell receptor (beta chain) was sequenced within a study of graft-versus-host responses after intestinal transplantation. In the study overall: Grafts that recipients had were multivisceral, liver-intestinal, or isolated intestinal transplants.

Produced via immunoSEQ multiplex PCR; TCRdb's table is partial and in-frame only. The sample has about 21,000 clones; less than 45% are singletons. Trimming took off 2 bases at V and 7 bases at J, with 12 bases between the two ends. The CDR3 spans 13 residues. The germline CDR1 and CDR2 sequences are MNHEY and SMNVEV (reference sequence). Co-plated with approximately 200,000 CFSE-labeled responder cells were approximately 200,000 irradiated, violet-dye-labeled stimulator cells. Sorting was performed after the reaction on proliferating CFSE-low CD3+CD4+ and CD3+CD8+ responders. This specimen was alloreactive CD8+ T cells from a mixed lymphocyte reaction culture, taken before intestinal transplant. Regarding subset: CFSE-low proliferating T cells sorted from roughly six-day pre-transplant mixed lymphocyte reaction (GvH or HvG direction). This receptor was obtained from a human patient who received an intestinal transplant. The chain links TRBV27 to TRBJ2-7; D gene ambiguous. CDR3: CASSLPPPWEQYF. CDR3 DNA sequence: TGTGCCAGCAGTTTACCCCCGCCATGGGAGCAGTACTTC.